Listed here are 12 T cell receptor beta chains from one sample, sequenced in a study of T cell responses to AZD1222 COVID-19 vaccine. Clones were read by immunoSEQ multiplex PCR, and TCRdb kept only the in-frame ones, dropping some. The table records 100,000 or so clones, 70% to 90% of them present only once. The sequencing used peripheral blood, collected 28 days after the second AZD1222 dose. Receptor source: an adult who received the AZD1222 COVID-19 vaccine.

The CDR3 loop reads CASSHELQGRKTQETQYF. DNA of the CDR3: TGTGCCAGCAGCCACGAACTTCAGGGACGGAAAACCCAAGAGACCCAGTACTTC. The chain employs TRBV5-5 and TRBJ2-5; D might be TRBD1 or TRBD2, each matching 5 bases. CDR3 size: 18 residues. V was cut by 4 bases and J by 1 base, with 23 bases left in between. Germline assignment: CDR1 SGHKS and CDR2 YYEKEE (reference sequence).

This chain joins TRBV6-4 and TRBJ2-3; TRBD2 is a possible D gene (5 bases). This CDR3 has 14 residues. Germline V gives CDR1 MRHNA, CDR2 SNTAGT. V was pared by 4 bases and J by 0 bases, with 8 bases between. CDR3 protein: CASSAGKSTDTQYF. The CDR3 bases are TGTGCCAGCAGTGCGGGGAAGAGCACAGATACGCAGTATTTT.

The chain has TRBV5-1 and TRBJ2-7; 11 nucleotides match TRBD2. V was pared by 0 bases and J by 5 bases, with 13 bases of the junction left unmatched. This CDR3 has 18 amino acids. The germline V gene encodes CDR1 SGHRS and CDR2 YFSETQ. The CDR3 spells CASSLVGGVTSGSHEQYF. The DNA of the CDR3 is TGCGCCAGCAGCTTGGTAGGTGGGGTAACTAGCGGGAGTCACGAGCAGTACTTC.

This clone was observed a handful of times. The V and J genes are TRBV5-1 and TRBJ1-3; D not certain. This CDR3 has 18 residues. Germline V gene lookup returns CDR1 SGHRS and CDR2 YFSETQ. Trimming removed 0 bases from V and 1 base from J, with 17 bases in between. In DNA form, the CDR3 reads TGCGCCAGCAGCTTGGAGCCCCCATTTCGAGGATCTGGAAACACCATATATTTT. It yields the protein CASSLEPPFRGSGNTIYF.

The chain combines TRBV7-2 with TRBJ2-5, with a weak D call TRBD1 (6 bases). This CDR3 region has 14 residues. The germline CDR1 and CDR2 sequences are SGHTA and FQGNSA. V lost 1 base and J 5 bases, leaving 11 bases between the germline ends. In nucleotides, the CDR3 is TGTGCCAGCAGCTTAGGCAACAGGGCTGAGACCCAGTACTTC. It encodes CASSLGNRAETQYF.

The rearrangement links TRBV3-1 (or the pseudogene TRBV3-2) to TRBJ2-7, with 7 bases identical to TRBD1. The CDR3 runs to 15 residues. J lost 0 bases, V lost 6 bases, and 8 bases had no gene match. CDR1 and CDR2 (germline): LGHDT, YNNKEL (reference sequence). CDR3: CASSPPGQSSYEQYF. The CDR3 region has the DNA TGTGCCAGCAGTCCACCGGGACAGAGCTCCTACGAGCAGTACTTC.

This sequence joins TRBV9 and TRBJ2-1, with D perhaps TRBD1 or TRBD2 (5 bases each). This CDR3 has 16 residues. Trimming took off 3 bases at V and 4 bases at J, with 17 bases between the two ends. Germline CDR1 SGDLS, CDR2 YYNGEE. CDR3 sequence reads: CASSEGPEGVYNEQFF. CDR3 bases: TGTGCCAGCAGCGAGGGGCCCGAGGGCGTGTACAATGAGCAGTTCTTC.

CDR3 sequence reads: CASLRTYEQYF. CDR3 coding DNA: TGTGCCAGCTTGCGAACCTACGAGCAGTACTTC. The chain links TRBV2 to TRBJ2-7; no reliable D call. This CDR3 region has 11 residues. V was cut by 8 bases and J by 2 bases, with 7 bases left in between. Germline V CDR1 and CDR2: SNHLY, FYNNEI.

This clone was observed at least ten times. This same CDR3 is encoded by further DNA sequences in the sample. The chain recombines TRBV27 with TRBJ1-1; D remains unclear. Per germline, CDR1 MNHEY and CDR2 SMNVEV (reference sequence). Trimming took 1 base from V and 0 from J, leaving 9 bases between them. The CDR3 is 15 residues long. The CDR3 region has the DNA TGTGCCAGCAGTTTATTAGGGTCATTGAACACTGAAGCTTTCTTT. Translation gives CASSLLGSLNTEAFF.

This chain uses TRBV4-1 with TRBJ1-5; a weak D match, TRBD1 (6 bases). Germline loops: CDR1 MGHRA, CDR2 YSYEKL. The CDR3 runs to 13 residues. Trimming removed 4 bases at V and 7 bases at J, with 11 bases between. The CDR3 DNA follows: TGCGCCAGCAGCCTCGGGACAACACAGCCCCAGCATTTT. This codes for CASSLGTTQPQHF.

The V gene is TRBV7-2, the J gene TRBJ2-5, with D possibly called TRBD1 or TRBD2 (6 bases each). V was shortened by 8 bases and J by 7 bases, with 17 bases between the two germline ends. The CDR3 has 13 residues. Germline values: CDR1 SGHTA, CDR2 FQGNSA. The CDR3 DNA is TGTGCCAGCTCGAGCCTGGAGGGGGGGACCCAGTACTTC. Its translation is CASSSLEGGTQYF.

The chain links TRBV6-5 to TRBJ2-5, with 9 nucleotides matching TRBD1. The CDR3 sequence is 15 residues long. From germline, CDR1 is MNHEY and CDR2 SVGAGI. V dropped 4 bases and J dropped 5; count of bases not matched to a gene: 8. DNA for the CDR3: TGTGCCAGCAGTTTATCTACAGGGGGCGGTGAGACCCAGTACTTC. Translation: CASSLSTGGGETQYF.